These T cell receptor beta chains were read from a single sample in a study of T-cell reconstitution after alpha-beta-depleted transplantation in children. TCRdb re-called the PCR reads through MiXCR, storing one row per CDR3 protein. The sample has some 830,000 distinct CDR3 sequences; approximately 15% are singletons. This specimen was PBMCs, mostly from graft donor cells, taken 360 days after TCRalphabeta/CD19-depleted stem cell transplant. The receptors were gathered from a male patient between 10 and 17 years old who had a stem cell transplant for acute lymphoblastic leukemia, so the T cells may come from the graft donor. CDR3s include the opening cysteine and the closing phenylalanine or tryptophan. A D gene is named only where the DNA matches it firmly. Some rows have no size entry. The others give once, few or many, or a class for an expanded clone.

V gene,clone size,J gene,D gene,CDR3 protein,CDR3 DNA
TRBV12-3/TRBV12-4,few,TRBJ2-7,NA,CASSPQDLMGQYF,TGTGCCAGCAGCCCACAGGATCTAATGGGGCAGTACTTC
TRBV7-9,few,TRBJ1-4,TRBD1,CASSKDREGSTNEKLFF,TGTGCCAGCAGTAAAGACAGGGAAGGGTCAACTAATGAAAAACTGTTTTTT
TRBV5-1,NA,TRBJ1-2,NA,CASSFRDTYPIYGYTF,TGCGCCAGCAGCTTCCGGGACACCTACCCCATCTATGGCTACACCTTC
TRBV5-1,NA,TRBJ2-1,NA,CASSLLGIMAGYNEQFF,TGCGCCAGCAGCTTGCTCGGCATTATGGCGGGGTACAATGAGCAGTTCTTC
TRBV29-1,NA,TRBJ1-1,NA,CSGRTMNTEAFF,TGCAGCGGTCGGACAATGAACACTGAAGCTTTCTTT
TRBV15,few,TRBJ1-2,NA,CATSRDRSRLVGYTF,TGTGCCACCAGCAGAGATCGGTCCAGGCTGGTTGGCTACACCTTC
TRBV4-1,NA,TRBJ2-3,TRBD2,CASSLHVRTSGTDTQYF,TGCGCCAGCAGCCTTCACGTTCGGACTAGCGGCACAGATACGCAGTATTTT
TRBV4-1,few,TRBJ2-7,NA,CASSRGTYVNEQYF,TGCGCCAGCAGCCGCGGGACCTACGTGAACGAGCAGTACTTC
TRBV2,NA,TRBJ1-2,TRBD1,CASRRAGTGYGYTF,TGTGCCAGCCGCCGGGCCGGGACAGGCTATGGCTACACCTTC
TRBV4-1,few,TRBJ1-3,NA,CASSMTEYSGNTIYF,TGCGCCAGCAGCATGACGGAATACTCTGGAAACACCATATATTTT
TRBV29-1,few,TRBJ2-7,NA,CSVNLDSYEQYF,TGCAGCGTGAATCTGGACTCCTACGAGCAGTACTTC
TRBV5-1,NA,TRBJ1-1,NA,CASSLDRDSTEAFF,TGCGCCAGCAGCTTGGACAGGGATTCCACTGAAGCTTTCTTT
TRBV6-2/TRBV6-3,many,TRBJ2-1,NA,CASSYVGRAYNEQFF,TGTGCCAGCAGTTACGTCGGGAGAGCTTACAATGAGCAGTTCTTC
TRBV3-1,NA,TRBJ2-7,NA,CASSQDKFAGAYEQYF,TGTGCCAGCAGCCAAGATAAGTTCGCCGGAGCCTACGAGCAGTACTTC
TRBV29-1,NA,TRBJ1-1,NA,CSVEAQGRTEAFF,TGCAGCGTTGAAGCGCAGGGTAGAACTGAAGCTTTCTTT